Sequencing of this T cell receptor beta chain was carried out in a study of blood T cell repertoires in COVID-19. On the study more broadly: COVID-19 samples collected from the United States, Italy and Spain covered acute and convalescent phases.

CDR1 and CDR2 from the germline V gene are SNHLY and FYNNEI. CDR3 length: 15 amino acids. After removal of 4 bases from V and 8 bases from J, the junction contained 8 bases not matched to a gene. Assay: immunoSEQ multiplex PCR; the TCRdb copy retains only in-frame clones and omits some. The data show approximately 240,000 clones, over 75% seen once. This chain connects TRBV2 to TRBJ2-3, with 11 bases aligning to TRBD2. The material sequenced was peripheral blood. The source of this sequence is a woman in her 40s who had recovered from COVID-19. CDR3 DNA: TGTGCCAGCAGTGCAGAGTTAGCGGGAGGGGCTACGCAGTATTTT. Its protein is CASSAELAGGATQYF.